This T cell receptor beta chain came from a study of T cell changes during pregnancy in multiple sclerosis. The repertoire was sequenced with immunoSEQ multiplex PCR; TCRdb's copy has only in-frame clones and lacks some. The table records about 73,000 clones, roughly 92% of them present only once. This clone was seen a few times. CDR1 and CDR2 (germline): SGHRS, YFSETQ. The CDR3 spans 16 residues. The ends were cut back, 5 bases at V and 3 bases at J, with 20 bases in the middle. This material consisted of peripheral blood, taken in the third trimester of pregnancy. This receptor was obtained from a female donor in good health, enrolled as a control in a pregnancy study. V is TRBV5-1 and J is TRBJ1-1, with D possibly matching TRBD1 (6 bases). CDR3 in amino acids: CASRLSPGTQDTEAFF. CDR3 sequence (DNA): TGCGCCAGCAGACTCTCCCCCGGGACACAAGACACTGAAGCTTTCTTT.